The clone carrying this T cell receptor (beta chain) showed up just once. This sample stems from a study of control samples from healthy donors and cancer patients. TCRdb keeps only in-frame clones here, not all; method: immunoSEQ multiplex PCR. The sample includes tens of thousands of clones, 85% to 95% of them seen just once. CDR1 is SGHNT and CDR2 is YYREEE in the germline V gene (reference sequence). V gave up 7 bases and J gave up 0 bases, with 15 bases separating them. This CDR3 contains 15 residues. Input material: blood. The rearrangement joins TRBV5-4 to TRBJ2-3; TRBD1 or TRBD2 may be the D gene (5 bases each). The TCR originated in a man aged 30-40 years in good health. In DNA form, the CDR3 reads TGTGCCAGCCGCAGAAGGGGAGCTAGCACAGATACGCAGTATTTT. Translating gives CASRRRGASTDTQYF.